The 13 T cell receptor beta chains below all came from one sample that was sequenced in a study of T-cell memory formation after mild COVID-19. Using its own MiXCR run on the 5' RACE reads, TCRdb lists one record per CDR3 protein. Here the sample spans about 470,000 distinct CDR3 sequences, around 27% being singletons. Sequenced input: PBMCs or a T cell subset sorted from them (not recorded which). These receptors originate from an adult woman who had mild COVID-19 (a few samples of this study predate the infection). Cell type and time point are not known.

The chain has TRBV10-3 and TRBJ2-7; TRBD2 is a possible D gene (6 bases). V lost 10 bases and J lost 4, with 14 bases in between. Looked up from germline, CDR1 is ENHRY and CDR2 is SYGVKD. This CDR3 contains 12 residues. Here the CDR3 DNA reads TGTGCCACCAGGAGGGGTACATACGAGCAGTACTTC. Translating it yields CATRRGTYEQYF.

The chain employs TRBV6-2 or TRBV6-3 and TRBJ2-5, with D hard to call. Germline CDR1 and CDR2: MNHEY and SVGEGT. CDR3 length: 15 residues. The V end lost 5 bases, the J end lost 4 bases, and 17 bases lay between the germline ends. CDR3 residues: CASSLQGRPGETQYF. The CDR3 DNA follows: TGTGCCAGCAGTCTCCAAGGTCGGCCGGGAGAGACCCAGTACTTC.

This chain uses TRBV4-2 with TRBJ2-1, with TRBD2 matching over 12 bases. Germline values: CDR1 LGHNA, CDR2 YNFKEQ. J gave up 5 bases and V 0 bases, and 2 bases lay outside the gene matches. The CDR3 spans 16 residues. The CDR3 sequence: CASSQDTSGRHNEQFF. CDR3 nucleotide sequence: TGTGCCAGCAGCCAAGATACTAGCGGGAGGCACAATGAGCAGTTCTTC.

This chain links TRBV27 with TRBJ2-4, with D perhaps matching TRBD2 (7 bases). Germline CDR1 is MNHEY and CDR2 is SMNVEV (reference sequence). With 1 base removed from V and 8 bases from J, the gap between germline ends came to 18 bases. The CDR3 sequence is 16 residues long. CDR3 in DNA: TGTGCCAGCAGTTTATGGGGACCGGGGGAGGGGGACATTCAGTACTTC. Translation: CASSLWGPGEGDIQYF.

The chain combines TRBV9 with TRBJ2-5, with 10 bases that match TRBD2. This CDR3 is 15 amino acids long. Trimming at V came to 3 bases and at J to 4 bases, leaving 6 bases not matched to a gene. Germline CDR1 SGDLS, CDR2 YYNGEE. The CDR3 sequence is CASSGGLAGVETQYF. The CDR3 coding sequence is TGTGCCAGCAGCGGAGGGCTAGCGGGAGTAGAGACCCAGTACTTC.

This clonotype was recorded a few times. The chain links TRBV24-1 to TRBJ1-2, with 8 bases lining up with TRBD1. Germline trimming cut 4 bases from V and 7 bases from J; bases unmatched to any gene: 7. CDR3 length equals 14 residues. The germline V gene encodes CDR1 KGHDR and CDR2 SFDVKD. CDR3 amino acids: CATSELDREGGYTF. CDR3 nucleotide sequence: TGTGCCACCAGTGAATTGGACAGGGAGGGTGGCTACACCTTC.

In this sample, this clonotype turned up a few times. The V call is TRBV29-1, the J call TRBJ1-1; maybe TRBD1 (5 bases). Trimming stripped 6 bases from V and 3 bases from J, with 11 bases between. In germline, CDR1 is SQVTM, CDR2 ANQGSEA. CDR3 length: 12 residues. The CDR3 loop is CSVAIGDTEAFF. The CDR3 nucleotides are TGCAGCGTGGCGATAGGGGACACTGAAGCTTTCTTT.

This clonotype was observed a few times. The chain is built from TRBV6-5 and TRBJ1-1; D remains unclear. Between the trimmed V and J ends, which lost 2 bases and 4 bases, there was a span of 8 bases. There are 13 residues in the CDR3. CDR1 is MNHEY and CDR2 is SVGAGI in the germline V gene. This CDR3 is CASSYRDSTEAFF. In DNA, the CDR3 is TGTGCCAGCAGTTACAGGGATTCCACTGAAGCTTTCTTT.

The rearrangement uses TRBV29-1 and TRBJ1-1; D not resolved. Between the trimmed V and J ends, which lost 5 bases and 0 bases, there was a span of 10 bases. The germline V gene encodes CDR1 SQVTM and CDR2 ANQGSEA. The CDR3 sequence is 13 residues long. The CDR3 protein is CSVQGLMNTEAFF. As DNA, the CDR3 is TGCAGCGTTCAAGGGTTGATGAACACTGAAGCTTTCTTT.

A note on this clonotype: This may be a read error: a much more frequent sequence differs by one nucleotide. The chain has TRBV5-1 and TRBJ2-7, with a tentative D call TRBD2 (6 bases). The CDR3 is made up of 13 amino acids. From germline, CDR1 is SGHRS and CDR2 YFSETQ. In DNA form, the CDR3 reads TGCGCCAGCAGCCAGGGAGGCTTTTACGAGAAGTACTTC. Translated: CASSQGGFYEKYF.

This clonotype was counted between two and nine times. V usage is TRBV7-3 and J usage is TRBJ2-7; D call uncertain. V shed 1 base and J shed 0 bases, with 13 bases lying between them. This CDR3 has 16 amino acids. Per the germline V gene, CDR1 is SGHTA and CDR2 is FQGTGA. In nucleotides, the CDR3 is TGTGCCAGCAGCTTAAAGGGCCCCGGACCCTCCTACGAGCAGTACTTC. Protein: CASSLKGPGPSYEQYF.

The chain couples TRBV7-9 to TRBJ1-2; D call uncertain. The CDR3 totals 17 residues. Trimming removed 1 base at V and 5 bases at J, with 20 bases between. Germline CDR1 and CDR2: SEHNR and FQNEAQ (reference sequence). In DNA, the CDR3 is TGTGCCAGCAGCTTAGAGGGCCCCCGGGGAGCTGGGTATGGCTACACCTTC. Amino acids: CASSLEGPRGAGYGYTF.

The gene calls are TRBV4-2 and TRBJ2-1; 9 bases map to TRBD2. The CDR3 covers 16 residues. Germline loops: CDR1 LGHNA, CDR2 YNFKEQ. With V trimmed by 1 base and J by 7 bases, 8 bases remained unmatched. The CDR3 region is CASSQAGRGGLNEQFF. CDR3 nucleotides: TGTGCCAGCAGCCAAGCGGGGCGGGGGGGCCTAAATGAGCAGTTCTTC.